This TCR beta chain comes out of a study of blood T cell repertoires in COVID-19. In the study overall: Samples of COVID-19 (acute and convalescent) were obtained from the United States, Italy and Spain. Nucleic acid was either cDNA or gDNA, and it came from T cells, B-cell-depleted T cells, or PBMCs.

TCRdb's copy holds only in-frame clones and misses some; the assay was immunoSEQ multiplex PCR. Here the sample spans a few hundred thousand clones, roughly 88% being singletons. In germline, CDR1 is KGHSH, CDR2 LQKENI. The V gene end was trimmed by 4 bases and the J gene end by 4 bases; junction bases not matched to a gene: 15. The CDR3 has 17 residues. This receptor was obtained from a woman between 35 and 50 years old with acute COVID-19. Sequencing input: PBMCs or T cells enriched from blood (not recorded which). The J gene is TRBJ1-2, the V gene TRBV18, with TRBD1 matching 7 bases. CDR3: CASSLKGQVEVGYGYTF. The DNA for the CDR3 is TGTGCCAGCTCACTTAAAGGACAGGTTGAGGTGGGCTATGGCTACACCTTC.